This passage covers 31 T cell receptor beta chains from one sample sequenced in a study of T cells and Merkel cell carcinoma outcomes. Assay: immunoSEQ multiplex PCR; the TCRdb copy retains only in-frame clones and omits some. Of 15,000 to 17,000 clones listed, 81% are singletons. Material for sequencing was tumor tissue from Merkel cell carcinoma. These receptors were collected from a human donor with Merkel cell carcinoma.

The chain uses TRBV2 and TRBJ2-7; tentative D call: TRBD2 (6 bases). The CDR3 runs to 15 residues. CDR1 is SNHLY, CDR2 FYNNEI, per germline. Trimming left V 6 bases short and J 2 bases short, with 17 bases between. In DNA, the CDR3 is TGTGCCAGCAGGGGACTCCGGGACCTGGCCTACGAGCAGTACTTC. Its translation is CASRGLRDLAYEQYF. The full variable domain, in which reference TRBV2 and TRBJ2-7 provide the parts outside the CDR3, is EPEVTQTPSHQVTQMGQEVILRCVPISNHLYFYWYRQILGQKVEFLVSFYNNEISEKSEIFDDQFSVERPDGSNFTLKIRSTKLEDSAMYFCASRGLRDLAYEQYFGPGTRLTVT.

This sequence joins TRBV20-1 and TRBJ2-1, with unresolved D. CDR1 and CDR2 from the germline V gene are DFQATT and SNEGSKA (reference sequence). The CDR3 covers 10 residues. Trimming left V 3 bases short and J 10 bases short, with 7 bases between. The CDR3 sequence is CSASFGEQFF. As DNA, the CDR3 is TGCAGTGCTAGCTTCGGAGAGCAGTTCTTC.

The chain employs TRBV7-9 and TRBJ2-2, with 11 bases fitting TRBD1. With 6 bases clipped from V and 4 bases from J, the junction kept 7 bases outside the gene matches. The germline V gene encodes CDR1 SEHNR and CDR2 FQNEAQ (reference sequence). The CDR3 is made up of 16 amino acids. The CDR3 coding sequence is TGTGCCAGCAGTTCCGCGGGGACAGGGGGCACCGGGGAGCTGTTTTTT. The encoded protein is CASSSAGTGGTGELFF.

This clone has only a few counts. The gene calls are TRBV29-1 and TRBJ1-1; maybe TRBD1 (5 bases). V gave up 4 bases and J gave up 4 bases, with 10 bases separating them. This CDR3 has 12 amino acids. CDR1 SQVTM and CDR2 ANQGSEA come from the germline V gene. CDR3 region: CSVGDAFTEAFF. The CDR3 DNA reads TGCAGCGTTGGGGACGCTTTCACTGAAGCTTTCTTT.

CDR3: CASSDGADYSNQPQHF. The CDR3 DNA reads TGCGCCAGCAGTGATGGGGCAGATTATAGCAATCAGCCCCAGCATTTT. This rearrangement joins TRBV10-2 to TRBJ1-5; possible D gene TRBD1, 5 bases. CDR1 and CDR2 from the germline V gene are WSHSY and SAAADI. V was shortened by 3 bases and J by 0 bases, with 12 bases between the two germline ends. CDR3 length: 16 residues.

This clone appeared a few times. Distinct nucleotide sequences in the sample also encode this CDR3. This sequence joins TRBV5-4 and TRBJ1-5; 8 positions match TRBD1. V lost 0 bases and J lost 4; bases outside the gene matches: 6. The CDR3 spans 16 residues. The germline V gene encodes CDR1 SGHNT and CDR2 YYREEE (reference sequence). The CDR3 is CASSLEGQAPNQPQHF. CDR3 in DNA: TGTGCCAGCAGCTTGGAGGGACAGGCCCCAAATCAGCCCCAGCATTTT.

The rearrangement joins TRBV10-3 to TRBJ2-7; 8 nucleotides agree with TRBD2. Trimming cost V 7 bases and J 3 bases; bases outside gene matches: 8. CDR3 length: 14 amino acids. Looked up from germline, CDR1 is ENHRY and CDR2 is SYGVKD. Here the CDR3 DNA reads TGTGCCATCACCGAAAGCGGGAGTCTCTACGAGCAGTACTTC. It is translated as CAITESGSLYEQYF.

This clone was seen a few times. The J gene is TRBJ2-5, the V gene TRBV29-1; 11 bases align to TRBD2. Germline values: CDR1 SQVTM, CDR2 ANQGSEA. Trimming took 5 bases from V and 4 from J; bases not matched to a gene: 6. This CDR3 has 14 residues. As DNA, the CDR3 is TGCAGCGTTTCGACTAGCGGGATTTCAGAGACCCAGTACTTC. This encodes CSVSTSGISETQYF. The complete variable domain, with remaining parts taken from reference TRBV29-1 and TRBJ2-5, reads SAVISQKPSRDICQRGTSLTIQCQVDSQVTMMFWYRQQPGQSLTLIATANQGSEATYESGFVIDKFPISRPNLTFSTLTVSNMSPEDSSIYLCSVSTSGISETQYFGPGTRLLVL.

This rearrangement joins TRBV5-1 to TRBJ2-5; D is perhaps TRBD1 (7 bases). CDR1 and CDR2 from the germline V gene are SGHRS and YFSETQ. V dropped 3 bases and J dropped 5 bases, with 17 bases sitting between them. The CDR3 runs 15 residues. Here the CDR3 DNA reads TGCGCCAGCAGCTGGGCACCCAGGGGGGACGAGACCCAGTACTTC. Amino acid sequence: CASSWAPRGDETQYF.

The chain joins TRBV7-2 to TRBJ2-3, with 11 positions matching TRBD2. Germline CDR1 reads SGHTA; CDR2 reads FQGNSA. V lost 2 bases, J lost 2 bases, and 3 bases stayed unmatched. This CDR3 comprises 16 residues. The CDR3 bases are TGTGCCAGCAGCTTAACTAGCGGGGGCAACACAGATACGCAGTATTTT. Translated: CASSLTSGGNTDTQYF.

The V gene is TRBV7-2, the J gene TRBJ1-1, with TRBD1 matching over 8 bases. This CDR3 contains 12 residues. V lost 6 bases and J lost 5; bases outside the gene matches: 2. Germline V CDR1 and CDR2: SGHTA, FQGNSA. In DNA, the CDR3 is TGTGCCAGCAGACGACAGGGGACTGAAGCTTTCTTT. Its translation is CASRRQGTEAFF.

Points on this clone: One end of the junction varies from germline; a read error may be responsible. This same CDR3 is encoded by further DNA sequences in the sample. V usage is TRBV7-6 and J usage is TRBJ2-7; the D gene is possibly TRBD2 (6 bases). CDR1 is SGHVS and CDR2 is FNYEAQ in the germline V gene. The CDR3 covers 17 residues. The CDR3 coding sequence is TGTGCCAGCAGCGCTATCCCCGTAGGACTATTGACTTACGAGCAGTACTTT. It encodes CASSAIPVGLLTYEQYF. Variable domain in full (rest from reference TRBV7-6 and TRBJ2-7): GAGVSQSPRYKVTKRGQDVALRCDPISGHVSLYWYRQALGQGPEFLTYFNYEAQQDKSGLPNDRFSAERPEGSISTLTIQRTEQRDSAMYRCASSAIPVGLLTYEQYFGPGTRLTVT.

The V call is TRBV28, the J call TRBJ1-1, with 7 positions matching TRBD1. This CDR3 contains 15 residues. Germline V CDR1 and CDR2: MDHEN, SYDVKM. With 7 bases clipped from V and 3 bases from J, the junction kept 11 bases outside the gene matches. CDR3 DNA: TGTGCCAGCACCTTTACAGGCACAGGGGACACTGAAGCTTTCTTT. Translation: CASTFTGTGDTEAFF.

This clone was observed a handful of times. The CDR3 region is CASSQDATQGELDNEQFF. The CDR3 DNA follows: TGCGCCAGCAGCCAAGATGCAACACAGGGGGAATTGGACAATGAGCAGTTCTTC. The chain joins TRBV4-1 to TRBJ2-1; 8 positions agree with TRBD1. V shed 0 bases and J 5 bases; nucleotides not matched to a gene: 12. The germline gives CDR1 MGHRA, CDR2 YSYEKL. This CDR3 is built from 18 residues.

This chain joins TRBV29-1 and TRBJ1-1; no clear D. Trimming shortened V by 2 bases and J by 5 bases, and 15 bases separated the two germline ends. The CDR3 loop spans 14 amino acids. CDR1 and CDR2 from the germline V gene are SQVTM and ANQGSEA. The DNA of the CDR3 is TGCAGCGTTGAACAGAGGGCCCCGAGGACTGAAGCTTTCTTT. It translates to CSVEQRAPRTEAFF.

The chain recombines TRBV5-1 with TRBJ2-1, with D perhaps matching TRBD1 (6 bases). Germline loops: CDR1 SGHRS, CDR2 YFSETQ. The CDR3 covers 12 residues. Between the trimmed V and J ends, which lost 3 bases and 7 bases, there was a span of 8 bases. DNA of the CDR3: TGCGCCAGCAGCTCCCAGGGGAATGAGCAGTTCTTC. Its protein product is CASSSQGNEQFF.

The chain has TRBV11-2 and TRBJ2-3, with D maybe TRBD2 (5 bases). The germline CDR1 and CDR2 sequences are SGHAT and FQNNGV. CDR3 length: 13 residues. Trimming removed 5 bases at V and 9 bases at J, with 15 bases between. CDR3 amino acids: CASSQPGFYTQYF. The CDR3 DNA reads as TGTGCCAGCAGCCAGCCGGGGTTTTACACGCAGTATTTT.

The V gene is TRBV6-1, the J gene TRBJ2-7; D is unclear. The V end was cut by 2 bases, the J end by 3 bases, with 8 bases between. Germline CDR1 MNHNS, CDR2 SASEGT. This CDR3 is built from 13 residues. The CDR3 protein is CASSEQNNYEQYF. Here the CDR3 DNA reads TGTGCCAGCAGTGAACAGAATAACTACGAGCAGTACTTC.

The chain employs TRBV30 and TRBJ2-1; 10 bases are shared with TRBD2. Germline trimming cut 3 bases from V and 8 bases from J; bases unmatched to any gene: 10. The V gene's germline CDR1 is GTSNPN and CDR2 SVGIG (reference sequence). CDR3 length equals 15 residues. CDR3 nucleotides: TGTGCCTGGAGCCGGGGAGTAGCGGGGGGAGATGAGCAGTTCTTC. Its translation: CAWSRGVAGGDEQFF.

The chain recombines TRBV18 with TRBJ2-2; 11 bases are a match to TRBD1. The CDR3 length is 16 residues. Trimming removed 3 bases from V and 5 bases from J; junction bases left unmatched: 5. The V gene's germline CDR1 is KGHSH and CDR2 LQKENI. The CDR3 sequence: CASSPWTGGMTGELFF. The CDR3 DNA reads TGTGCCAGCTCACCTTGGACAGGGGGCATGACCGGGGAGCTGTTTTTT.

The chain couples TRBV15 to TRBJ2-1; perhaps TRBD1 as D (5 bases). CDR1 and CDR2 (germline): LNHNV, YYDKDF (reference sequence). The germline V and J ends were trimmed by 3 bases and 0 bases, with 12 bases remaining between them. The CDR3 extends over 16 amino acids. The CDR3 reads CATSRSGFSSYNEQFF. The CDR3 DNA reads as TGTGCCACCAGCAGGTCAGGGTTCAGCTCCTACAATGAGCAGTTCTTC.

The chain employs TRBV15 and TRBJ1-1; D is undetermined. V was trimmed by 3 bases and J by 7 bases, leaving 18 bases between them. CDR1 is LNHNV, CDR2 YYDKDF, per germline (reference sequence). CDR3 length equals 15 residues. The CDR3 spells CATSSGLSYWGEAFF. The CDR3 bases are TGTGCCACCAGCAGTGGACTCTCTTATTGGGGTGAAGCTTTCTTT.

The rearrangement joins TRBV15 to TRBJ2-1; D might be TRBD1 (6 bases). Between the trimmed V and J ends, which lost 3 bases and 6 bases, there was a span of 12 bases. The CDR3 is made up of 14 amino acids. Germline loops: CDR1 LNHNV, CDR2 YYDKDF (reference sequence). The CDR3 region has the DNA TGTGCCACCAGCAGGAAGGACAGCATCAATGAGCAGTTCTTC. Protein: CATSRKDSINEQFF.

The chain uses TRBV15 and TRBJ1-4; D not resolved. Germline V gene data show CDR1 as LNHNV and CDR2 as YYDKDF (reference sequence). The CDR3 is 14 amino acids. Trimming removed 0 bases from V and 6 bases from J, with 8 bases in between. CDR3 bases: TGTGCCACCAGCAGAGATCTAAACGATGAAAAACTGTTTTTT. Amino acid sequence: CATSRDLNDEKLFF.

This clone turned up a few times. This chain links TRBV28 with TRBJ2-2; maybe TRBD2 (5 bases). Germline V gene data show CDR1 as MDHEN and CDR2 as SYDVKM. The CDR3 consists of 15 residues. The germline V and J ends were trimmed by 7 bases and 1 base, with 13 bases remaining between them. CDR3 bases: TGTGCCAGCATTGGGAGCCTCGGGAACACCGGGGAGCTGTTTTTT. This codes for CASIGSLGNTGELFF.

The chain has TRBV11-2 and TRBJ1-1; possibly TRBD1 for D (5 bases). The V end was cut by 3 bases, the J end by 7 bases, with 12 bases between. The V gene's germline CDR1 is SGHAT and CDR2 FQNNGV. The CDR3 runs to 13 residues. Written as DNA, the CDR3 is TGTGCCAGCAGCTTGGCGATGGGGGGTGAAGCTTTCTTT. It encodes CASSLAMGGEAFF.

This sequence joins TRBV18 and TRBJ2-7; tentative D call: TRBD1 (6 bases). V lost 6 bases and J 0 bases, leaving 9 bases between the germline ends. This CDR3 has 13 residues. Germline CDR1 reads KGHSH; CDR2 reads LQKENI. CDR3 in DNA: TGTGCCAGCTCTCAGGGGAGCTCCTACGAGCAGTACTTC. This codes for CASSQGSSYEQYF.

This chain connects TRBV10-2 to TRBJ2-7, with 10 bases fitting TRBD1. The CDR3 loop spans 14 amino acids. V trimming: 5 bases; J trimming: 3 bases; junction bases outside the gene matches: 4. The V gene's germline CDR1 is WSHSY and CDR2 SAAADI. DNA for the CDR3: TGCGCCAGCAGTCAGTGGACAGGGGGCTACGAGCAGTACTTC. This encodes CASSQWTGGYEQYF.

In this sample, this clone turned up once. CDR3 coding DNA: TGTGCCAGCAGCTATGGTAGCGTCTACAATGAGCAGTTCTTC. It encodes CASSYGSVYNEQFF. The chain is built from TRBV7-3 and TRBJ2-1; tentatively, D is TRBD2 (5 bases). The germline V gene encodes CDR1 SGHTA and CDR2 FQGTGA. This CDR3 has 14 residues. V lost 4 bases, J lost 3 bases, and 10 bases lay in between.

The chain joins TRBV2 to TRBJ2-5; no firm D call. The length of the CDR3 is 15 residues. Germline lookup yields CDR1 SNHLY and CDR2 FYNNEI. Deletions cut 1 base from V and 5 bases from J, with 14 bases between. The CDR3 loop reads CASSEDVGLAETQYF. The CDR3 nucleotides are TGTGCCAGCAGTGAAGATGTAGGGTTGGCGGAGACCCAGTACTTC.

The CDR3 here is CASTPRPGESTDTQYF. CDR3 sequence (DNA): TGTGCCAGCACCCCCAGGCCAGGAGAAAGCACAGATACGCAGTATTTT. The chain is built from TRBV6-6 and TRBJ2-3; the D is unclear. With 7 bases removed from V and 0 bases from J, the gap between germline ends came to 17 bases. The V gene's germline CDR1 is MNHNY and CDR2 SVGAGI (reference sequence). This CDR3 spans 16 amino acids.